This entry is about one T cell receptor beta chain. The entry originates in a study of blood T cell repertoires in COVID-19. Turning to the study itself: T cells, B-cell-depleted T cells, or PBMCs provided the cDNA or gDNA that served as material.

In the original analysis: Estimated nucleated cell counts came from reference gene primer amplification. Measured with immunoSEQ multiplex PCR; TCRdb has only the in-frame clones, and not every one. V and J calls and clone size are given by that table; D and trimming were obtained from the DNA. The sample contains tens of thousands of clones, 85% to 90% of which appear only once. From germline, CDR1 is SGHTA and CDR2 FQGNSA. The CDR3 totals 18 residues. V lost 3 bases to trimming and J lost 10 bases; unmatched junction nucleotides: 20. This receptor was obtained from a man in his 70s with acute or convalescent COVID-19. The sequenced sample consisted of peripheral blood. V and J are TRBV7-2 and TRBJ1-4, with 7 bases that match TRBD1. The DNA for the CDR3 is TGTGCCAGCAGCTTTTTCTTTAGGACAGGTAAATATGGTGTAAAACTGTTTTTT. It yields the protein CASSFFFRTGKYGVKLFF.